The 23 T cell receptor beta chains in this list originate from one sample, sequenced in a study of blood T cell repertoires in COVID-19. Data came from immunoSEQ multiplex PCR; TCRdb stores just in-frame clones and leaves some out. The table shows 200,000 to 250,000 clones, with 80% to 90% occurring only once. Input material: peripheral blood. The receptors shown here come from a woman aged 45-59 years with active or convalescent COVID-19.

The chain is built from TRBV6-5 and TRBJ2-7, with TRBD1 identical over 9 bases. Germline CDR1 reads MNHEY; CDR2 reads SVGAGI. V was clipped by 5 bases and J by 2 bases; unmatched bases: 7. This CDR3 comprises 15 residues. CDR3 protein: CASSRTGGYTYEQYV. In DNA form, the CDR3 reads TGTGCCAGCAGTAGAACAGGGGGCTACACCTACGAGCAGTACGTC.

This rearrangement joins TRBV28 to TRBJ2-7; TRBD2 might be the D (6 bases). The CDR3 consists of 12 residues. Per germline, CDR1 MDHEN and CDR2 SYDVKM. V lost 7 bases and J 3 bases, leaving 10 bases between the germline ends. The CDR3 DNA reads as TGTGCCAGCACATCGGGAGACTACGAGCAGTACTTC. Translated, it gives CASTSGDYEQYF.

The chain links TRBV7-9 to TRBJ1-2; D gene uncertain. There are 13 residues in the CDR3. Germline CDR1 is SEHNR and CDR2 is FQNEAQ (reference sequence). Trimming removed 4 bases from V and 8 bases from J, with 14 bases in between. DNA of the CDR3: TGTGCCAGCAGCTCCGACTTTACCCAGGGCTACACCTTC. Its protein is CASSSDFTQGYTF.

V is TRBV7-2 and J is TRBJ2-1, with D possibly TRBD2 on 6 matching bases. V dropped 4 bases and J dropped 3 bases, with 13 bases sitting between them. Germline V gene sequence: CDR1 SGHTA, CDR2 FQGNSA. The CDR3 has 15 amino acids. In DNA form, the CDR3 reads TGTGCCAGCAGCTACCCACTCGGGGGCTACAATGAGCAGTTCTTC. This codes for CASSYPLGGYNEQFF.

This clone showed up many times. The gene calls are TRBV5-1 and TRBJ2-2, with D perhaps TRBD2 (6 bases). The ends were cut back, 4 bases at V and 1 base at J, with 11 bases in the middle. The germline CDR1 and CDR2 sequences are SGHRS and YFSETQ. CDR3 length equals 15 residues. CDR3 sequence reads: CASSAGLMNTGELFF. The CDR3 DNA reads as TGCGCCAGCAGCGCAGGACTAATGAACACCGGGGAGCTGTTTTTT.

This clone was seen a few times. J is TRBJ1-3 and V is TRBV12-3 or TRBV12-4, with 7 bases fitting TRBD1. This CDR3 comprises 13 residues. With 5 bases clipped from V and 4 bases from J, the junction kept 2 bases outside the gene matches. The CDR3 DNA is TGTGCCAGCAGTATGACAGGGGGAAACACCATATATTTT. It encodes CASSMTGGNTIYF.

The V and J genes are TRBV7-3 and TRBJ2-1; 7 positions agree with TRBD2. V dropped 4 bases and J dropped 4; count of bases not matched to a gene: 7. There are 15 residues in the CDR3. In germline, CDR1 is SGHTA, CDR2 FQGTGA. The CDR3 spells CASSSRGDGYNEQFF. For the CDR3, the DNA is TGTGCCAGCAGCTCCCGGGGGGACGGGTACAATGAGCAGTTCTTC.

CDR3 loop: CASSWGTKFVSEAFF. The CDR3 nucleotides are TGTGCCAGCAGCTGGGGGACAAAATTTGTATCTGAAGCTTTCTTT. V is TRBV13 and J is TRBJ1-1; the D gene is possibly TRBD1 (6 bases). This CDR3 comprises 15 residues. V lost 4 bases to trimming and J lost 6 bases, with 18 bases between them. Germline V gives CDR1 PRHDT, CDR2 FYEKMQ (reference sequence).

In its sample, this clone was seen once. The chain's CDR3 is CASIAGGSNEQFF. CDR3 DNA: TGTGCCAGTATCGCGGGGGGGTCCAATGAGCAGTTCTTC. The gene calls are TRBV2 and TRBJ2-1, with 9 positions matching TRBD2. Germline V lookup: CDR1 SNHLY, CDR2 FYNNEI. With V trimmed by 9 bases and J by 6 bases, 6 bases remained unmatched. The CDR3 contains 13 residues.

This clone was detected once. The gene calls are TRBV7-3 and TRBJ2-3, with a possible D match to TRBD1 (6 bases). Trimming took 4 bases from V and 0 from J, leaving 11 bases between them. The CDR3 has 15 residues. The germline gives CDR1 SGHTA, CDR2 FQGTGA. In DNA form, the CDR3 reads TGTGCCAGCAGCTCAACCGGGACAAGCACAGATACGCAGTATTTT. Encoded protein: CASSSTGTSTDTQYF.

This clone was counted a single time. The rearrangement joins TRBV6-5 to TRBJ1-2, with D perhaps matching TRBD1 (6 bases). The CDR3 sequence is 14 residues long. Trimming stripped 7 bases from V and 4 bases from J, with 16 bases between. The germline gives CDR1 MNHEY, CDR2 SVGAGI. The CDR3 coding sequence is TGTGCCAGCAAATGGACAGCCTCTACCTATGGCTACACCTTC. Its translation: CASKWTASTYGYTF.

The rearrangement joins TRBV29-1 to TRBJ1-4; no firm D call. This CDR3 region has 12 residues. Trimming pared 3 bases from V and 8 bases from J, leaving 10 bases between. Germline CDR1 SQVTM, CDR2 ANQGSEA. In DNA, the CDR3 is TGCAGCGTTGACGGCGGAGGGGAAAAACTGTTTTTT. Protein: CSVDGGGEKLFF. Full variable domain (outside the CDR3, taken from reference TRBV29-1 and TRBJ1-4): SAVISQKPSRDICQRGTSLTIQCQVDSQVTMMFWYRQQPGQSLTLIATANQGSEATYESGFVIDKFPISRPNLTFSTLTVSNMSPEDSSIYLCSVDGGGEKLFFGSGTQLSVL.

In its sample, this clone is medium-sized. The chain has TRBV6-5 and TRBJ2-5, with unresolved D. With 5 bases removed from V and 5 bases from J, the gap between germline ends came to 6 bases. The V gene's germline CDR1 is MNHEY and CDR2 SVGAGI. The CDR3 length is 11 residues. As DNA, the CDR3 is TGTGCCAGCAGTACTCGGGAGACCCAGTACTTC. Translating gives CASSTRETQYF.

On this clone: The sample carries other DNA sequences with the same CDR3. The CDR3, as DNA: TGCGCCAGCAGCTTAGAGAGCTCCTACAATGAGCAGTTCTTC. It yields the protein CASSLESSYNEQFF. The chain is built from TRBV5-1 and TRBJ2-1; D gene unclear. CDR3 length: 14 residues. V was pared by 2 bases and J by 0 bases, with 6 bases between. Germline V gene lookup returns CDR1 SGHRS and CDR2 YFSETQ.

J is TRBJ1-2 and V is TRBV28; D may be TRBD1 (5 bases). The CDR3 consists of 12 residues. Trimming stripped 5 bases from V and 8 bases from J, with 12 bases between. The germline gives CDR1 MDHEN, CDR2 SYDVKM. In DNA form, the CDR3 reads TGTGCCAGCAGTACCGACAGTTGGGGCTACACCTTC. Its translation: CASSTDSWGYTF.

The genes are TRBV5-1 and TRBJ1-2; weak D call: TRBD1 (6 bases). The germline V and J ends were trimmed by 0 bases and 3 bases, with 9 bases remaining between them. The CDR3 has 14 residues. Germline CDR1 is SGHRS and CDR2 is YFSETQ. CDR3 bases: TGCGCCAGCAGCTTGGCCAGACAGGACTATGGCTACACCTTC. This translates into CASSLARQDYGYTF.

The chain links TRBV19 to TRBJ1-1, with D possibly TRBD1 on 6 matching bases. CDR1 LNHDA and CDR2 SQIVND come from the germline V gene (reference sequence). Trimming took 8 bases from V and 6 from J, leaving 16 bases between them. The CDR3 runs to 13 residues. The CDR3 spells CASSDTGLSEAFF. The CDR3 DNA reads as TGTGCCAGTTCCGACACAGGGCTATCTGAAGCTTTCTTT.

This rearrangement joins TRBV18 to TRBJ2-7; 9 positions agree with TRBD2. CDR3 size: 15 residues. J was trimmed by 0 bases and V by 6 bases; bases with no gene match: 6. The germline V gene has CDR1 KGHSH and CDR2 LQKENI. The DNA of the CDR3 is TGTGCCAGCTCCTATAGCGGGAGAGCCTCCTACGAGCAGTACTTC. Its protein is CASSYSGRASYEQYF.

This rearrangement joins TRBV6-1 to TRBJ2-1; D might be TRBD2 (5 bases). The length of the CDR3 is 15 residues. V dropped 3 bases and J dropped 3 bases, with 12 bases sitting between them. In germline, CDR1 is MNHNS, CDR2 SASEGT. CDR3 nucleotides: TGTGCCAGCAGTGAGTCGTACGGGGACTACAATGAGCAGTTCTTC. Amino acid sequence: CASSESYGDYNEQFF.

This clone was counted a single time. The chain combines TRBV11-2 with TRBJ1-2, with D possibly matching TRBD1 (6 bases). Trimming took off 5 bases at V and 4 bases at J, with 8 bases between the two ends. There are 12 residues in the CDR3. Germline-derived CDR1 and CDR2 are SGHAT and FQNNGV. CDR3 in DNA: TGTGCCAGCAGCGAACAGGGCTATGGCTACACCTTC. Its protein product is CASSEQGYGYTF.

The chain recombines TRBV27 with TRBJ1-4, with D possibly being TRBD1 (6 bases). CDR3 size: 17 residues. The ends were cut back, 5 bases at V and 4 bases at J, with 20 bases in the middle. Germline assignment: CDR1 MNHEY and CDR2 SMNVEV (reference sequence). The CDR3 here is CASSPRRGGGGNEKLFF. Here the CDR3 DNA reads TGTGCCAGCAGTCCTCGGAGGGGGGGAGGAGGTAATGAAAAACTGTTTTTT.

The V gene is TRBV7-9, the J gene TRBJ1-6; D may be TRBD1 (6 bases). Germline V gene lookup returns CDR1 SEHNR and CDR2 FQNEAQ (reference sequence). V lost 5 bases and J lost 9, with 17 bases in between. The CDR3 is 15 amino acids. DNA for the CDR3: TGTGCCAGCAGCGCCACAGGGAGCCGGGGTTCACCCCTCCACTTT. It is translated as CASSATGSRGSPLHF.

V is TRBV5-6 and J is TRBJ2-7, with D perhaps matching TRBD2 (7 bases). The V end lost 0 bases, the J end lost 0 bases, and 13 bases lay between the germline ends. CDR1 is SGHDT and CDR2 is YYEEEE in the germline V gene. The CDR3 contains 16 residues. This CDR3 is CASSLGGGPRSYEQYV. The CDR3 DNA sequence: TGTGCCAGCAGCTTGGGGGGGGGCCCCCGCTCCTACGAGCAGTACGTC.